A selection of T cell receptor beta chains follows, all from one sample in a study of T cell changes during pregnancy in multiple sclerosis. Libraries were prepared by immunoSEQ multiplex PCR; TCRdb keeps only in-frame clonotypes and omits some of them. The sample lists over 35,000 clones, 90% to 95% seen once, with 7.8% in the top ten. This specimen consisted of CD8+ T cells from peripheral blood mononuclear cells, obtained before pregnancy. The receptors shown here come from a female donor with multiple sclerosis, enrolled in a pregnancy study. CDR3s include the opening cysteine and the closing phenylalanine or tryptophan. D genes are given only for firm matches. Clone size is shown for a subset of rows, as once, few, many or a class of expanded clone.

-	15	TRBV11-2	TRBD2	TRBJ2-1	TGTGCCAGCAGCTTATGGGGGAGGGCCGGGGATGAGCAGTTCTTC	CASSLWGRAGDEQFF
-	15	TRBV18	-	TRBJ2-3	TGTGCCAGCTCACCACCGGGCAGGGGAAGAGATACGCAGTATTTT	CASSPPGRGRDTQYF
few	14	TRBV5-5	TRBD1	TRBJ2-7	TGTGCCAGCAGCTACGGGACAGGGAACTACGAGCAGTACTTC	CASSYGTGNYEQYF
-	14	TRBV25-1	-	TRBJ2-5	TGTGCCAGCAGTGAAAGGGACTACCAAGAGACCCAGTACTTC	CASSERDYQETQYF
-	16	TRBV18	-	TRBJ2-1	TGTGCCAGCTCACCATACAGCGGCAGCTCCTACAATGAGCAGTTCTTC	CASSPYSGSSYNEQFF
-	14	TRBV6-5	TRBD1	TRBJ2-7	TGTGCCAGCAAGAGCAGGACAGGTTCCTACGAGCAGTACTTC	CASKSRTGSYEQYF
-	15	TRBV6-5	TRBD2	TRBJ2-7	TGTGCCAGCAGTTACTCGAGCAGCGGGAGGAACGAGCAGTACTTC	CASSYSSSGRNEQYF
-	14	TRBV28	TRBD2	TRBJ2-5	TGTGCCAGCAGACCTGGACTAGAACAAGAGACCCAGTACTTC	CASRPGLEQETQYF
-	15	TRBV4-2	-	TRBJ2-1	TGTGCCAGCAGCCAAGATGAGGGTACCCTGGGAAAGCAGTTCTTC	CASSQDEGTLGKQFF
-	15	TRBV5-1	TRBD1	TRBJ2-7	TGCGCCAGCAGCTTGAGGATAGGGGGCTACTGGGAGCAGTACTTC	CASSLRIGGYWEQYF
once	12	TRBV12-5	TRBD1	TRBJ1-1	TGTGCTAGTGCCGACAGGGGGACTGAAGCTTTCTTT	CASADRGTEAFF
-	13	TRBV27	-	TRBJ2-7	TGTGCCAGCAGTTACCAGGGCTCCTACGAGCAGTACTTC	CASSYQGSYEQYF
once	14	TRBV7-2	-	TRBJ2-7	TGTGCCAGTCAGGGGACCTCCAGCTCCTACGAGCAGTACTTC	CASQGTSSSYEQYF
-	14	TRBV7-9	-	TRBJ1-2	TGTGCCAGCAGCTTAGTGGAGGGGACGTATGGCTACACCTTC	CASSLVEGTYGYTF
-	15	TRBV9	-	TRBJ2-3	TGTGCCAGCAGCTCGCAGCGGTCGTTCACAGATACGCAGTATTTT	CASSSQRSFTDTQYF
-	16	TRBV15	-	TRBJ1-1	TGTGCCACCAGCCCACCATGGACAGTAATGAACACTGAAGCTTTCTTT	CATSPPWTVMNTEAFF
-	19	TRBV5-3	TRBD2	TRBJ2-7	TGTGCCAGAAGCTGGCTAACCGGGACTAGCGGGCGCAGGGCCTACGAGCAGTACTTC	CARSWLTGTSGRRAYEQYF
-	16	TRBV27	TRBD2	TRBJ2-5	TGTGCCAGCAGTTTACTAGCGGGAGGGCCAAGAGAGACCCAGTACTTC	CASSLLAGGPRETQYF
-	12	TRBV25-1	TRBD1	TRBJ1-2	TGTGCCAGCAGTACAGGGGTATATGGCTACACCTTC	CASSTGVYGYTF
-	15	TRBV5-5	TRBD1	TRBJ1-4	TGTGCCAGCAGCTTGCCGGGACAGGGCCGCGGAAAACTGTTTTTT	CASSLPGQGRGKLFF
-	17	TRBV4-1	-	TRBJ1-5	TGCGCCAGCAGCCAAGGTACTTCACAGCCGGACAATCAGCCCCAGCATTTT	CASSQGTSQPDNQPQHF
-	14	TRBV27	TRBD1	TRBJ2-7	TGTGCCAGCAGTCCCAACAGGGGGTCCAACGAGCAGTACTTC	CASSPNRGSNEQYF
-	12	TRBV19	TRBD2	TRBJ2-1	TGTGCCAGTAGCCCTAGCGGGACTGAGCAGTTCTTC	CASSPSGTEQFF
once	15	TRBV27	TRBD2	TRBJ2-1	TGTGCCACCAGCGGGGGCGGGGGGTCCTACAATGAGCAGTTCTTC	CATSGGGGSYNEQFF
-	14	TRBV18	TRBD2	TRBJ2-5	TGTGCCAGCTCACTAGCGGGATGGCAAGAGACCCAGTACTTC	CASSLAGWQETQYF
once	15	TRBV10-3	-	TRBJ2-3	TGTGCCTCCCTCAGTCATAGCGGAGGCACAGATACGCAGTATTTT	CASLSHSGGTDTQYF
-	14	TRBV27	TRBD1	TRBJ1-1	TGTGCCAGCAGTCGATACAGGGGGGGGACTGAAGCTTTCTTT	CASSRYRGGTEAFF
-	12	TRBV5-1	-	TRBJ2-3	TGCGCCAGCAGCTTGGATCTAGATACGCAGTATTTT	CASSLDLDTQYF
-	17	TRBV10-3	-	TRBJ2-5	TGTGCCACCCTTGACTTAGGTATACGGGGGGCGGAAGAGACCCAGTACTTC	CATLDLGIRGAEETQYF
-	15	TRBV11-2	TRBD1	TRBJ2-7	TGTGCCAGCAGCTTAGACCCGGGACAGAACTACGAGCAGTACTTC	CASSLDPGQNYEQYF
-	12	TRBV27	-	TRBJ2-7	TGTGCCAGCCACAGGGTCCCCTACGAGCAGTACTTC	CASHRVPYEQYF
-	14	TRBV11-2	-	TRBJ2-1	TGTGCCAGCAGCATCATAGCCCTCCTCAATGAGCAGTTCTTC	CASSIIALLNEQFF
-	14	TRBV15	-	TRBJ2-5	TGTGCCACCAGCAGAGATCGAGGGCAAGAGACCCAGTACTTC	CATSRDRGQETQYF
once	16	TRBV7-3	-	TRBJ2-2	TGTGCCAGCAGCTTAACGTTTGGGCTCCTTGGCGGGGAGCTGTTTTTT	CASSLTFGLLGGELFF
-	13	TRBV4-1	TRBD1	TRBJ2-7	TGCGCCAGCAGCCCCGGGACAGGGGACGAGCAGTACTTC	CASSPGTGDEQYF
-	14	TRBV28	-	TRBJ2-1	TGTGCCAGCAGTTGGGACTCTTACTACAATGAGCAGTTCTTC	CASSWDSYYNEQFF
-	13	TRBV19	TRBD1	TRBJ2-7	TGTGCCAGTAGTACCGCAACAGGGGGCGAGCAGTACTTC	CASSTATGGEQYF
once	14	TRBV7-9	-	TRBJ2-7	TGTGCCAGCAGCACGACTACGACAAGGGACGAGCAGTACTTC	CASSTTTTRDEQYF
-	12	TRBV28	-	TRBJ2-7	TGTGCCAGCAGTGACAGTTCCTACGAGCAGTACTTC	CASSDSSYEQYF
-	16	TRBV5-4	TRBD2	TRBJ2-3	TGTGCCAGCAGCTCCCCCCTAGCGGGAGACTCAGATACGCAGTATTTT	CASSSPLAGDSDTQYF
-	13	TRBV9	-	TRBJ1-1	TGTGCCAGCAGCTCCACGAGCGGGGCTGAAGCTTTCTTT	CASSSTSGAEAFF
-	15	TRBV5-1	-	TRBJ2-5	TGCGCCAGCAGCTTGGCCGTTTCTACCCAAGAGACCCAGTACTTC	CASSLAVSTQETQYF
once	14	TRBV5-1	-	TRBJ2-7	TGCGCCAGCAGCTCGGACGGGAATAACTACGAGCAGTACTTC	CASSSDGNNYEQYF
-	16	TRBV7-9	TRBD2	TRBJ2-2	TGTGCCAGCAGCTCCCCTAGCGGAACGAACACCGGGGAGCTGTTTTTT	CASSSPSGTNTGELFF
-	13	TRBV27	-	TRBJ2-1	TGTGCCAGCAGTTTGACCTCATCGGGTGAGCAGTTCTTC	CASSLTSSGEQFF
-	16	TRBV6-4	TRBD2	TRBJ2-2	TGTGCCAGCAGCCTGGGACTAGCGGGAGATACCGGGGAGCTGTTTTTT	CASSLGLAGDTGELFF